This TCR beta chain was found in a study of tumor-infiltrating lymphocytes in localized non-small cell lung cancer (dated by TCRdb to the early 2020s). Regarding the complete study: The cohort included patients whose samples were collected after neoadjuvant chemotherapy, as well as both smokers and never-smokers and several histologies. Resected tumor tissue and uninvolved lung tissue described as non-adjacent to the tumor were contributed by each patient, with both tissues obtained from the same patient. A total of 55 patients were part of the paired comparison of immunoSEQ T-cell fraction between tumor and uninvolved lung. The same patients underwent several integrated assays, with TCR sequencing performed together with flow cytometry, multiplex immunofluorescence, RNA-seq, exome sequencing and proteomics. In total, the ICON cohort was made up of 150 or so surgical patients who had localized non-small cell lung cancer and whose tumors were resected.

The T-cell fraction in tumor and uninvolved lung tissue was provided by TCR sequencing with the immunoSEQ assay. As for how the authors treated the data: For survival analysis, patients were split into high (upper tertile) and low (lower two tertiles) T-cell fraction groups and compared by log-rank test. A signed-rank test was used to test differences in T-cell fraction between paired tumor and uninvolved lung samples. TCRdb stores this immuneACCESS table with in-frame sequences only. Part of the clones is absent; in the studies checked, under half of the shortfall reflects unresolved V genes, and no reason is known for the rest. V, J and clone size are taken as reported in that table, and D and trimming were inferred from the DNA itself. This sample holds about 9,300 clones; 75% were observed only once. The ten largest clones take up 5.7% of the sample. This clone was recorded a few times. Its antigen remains undetermined. No base quality values were provided; no much bigger clone lies one nucleotide off.

Findings and caveats that apply to the study as a whole: Since assay coverage differed from patient to patient depending on how much tissue was available, TCR sequencing was done for only a subset of the cohort. Different pieces of the same tissue were used for different assays, so technical variation could not be separated from intratumor heterogeneity. No difference in TCR-derived T-cell fraction was observed between the flow cytometry-defined immunotypes IM1 (good prognosis) and IM2 (poor prognosis). TCRbeta sequencing supported higher T cell infiltration in tumors than in uninvolved lung tissue, consistent with immunofluorescence CD3 counts.

Enrollment in ICON was initiated in early 2016, and the last patient was enrolled in 2018. A subcohort of 70 to 85 patients provided fresh tumor and matched uninvolved tissue for in-depth immune analyses, with TCR sequencing among those analyses. DNA isolated from bulk tissue, without cell sorting, was used for TCR sequencing. From the germline V gene, CDR1 is SGHTA and CDR2 is FQGNSA. CDR3 length: 16 amino acids, cysteine to phenylalanine. Only the CDR3 region is kept as DNA, spanning 48 bases read in frame from base 1. At the junction V is shortened by 1 base and J by 2 bases, with 12 bases in between.

The rearrangement joined TRBV7-2 to TRBJ2-1; tentative D gene TRBD2, with 6 bases matching. Specimen: uninvolved lung tissue not adjacent to the tumor. The clonotype was recovered from a human donor with non-small cell lung cancer. The CDR3 region reads CASSLVSGLTYNEQFF. The DNA sequence is as follows: TGTGCCAGCAGCTTAGTATCGGGACTCACCTACAATGAGCAGTTCTTC.